This section outlines one T cell receptor (beta chain) sequence together with its context. A sample-barcoded 5' primer and a J-beta primer mix were used in a second PCR of roughly 7 to 11 cycles. TCRdb reprocessed the 5' RACE reads with MiXCR, giving one entry per CDR3 protein. Of 1.2 million to 1.5 million distinct CDR3 sequences detected, almost 60% appear once; the ten largest clones hold roughly 7%. Deletions cut 8 bases from V and 4 bases from J, with 11 bases between. Per germline, CDR1 MNHNY and CDR2 SVGAGI (reference sequence). CDR3 length: 12 amino acids. The sample comes from a study of blood T cells in healthy people across ages.

Material: blood. This sequence joins TRBV6-6 and TRBJ1-2, with unresolved D. The source is a man between 18 and 29 years old in good health. The chain's CDR3 is CASRTEVYGYTF. In DNA, the CDR3 is TGTGCCAGCCGGACGGAGGTCTATGGCTACACCTTC.